This TCR beta chain stems from a study of siplizumab effects on memory and regulatory T cells. The overall study: Mixed lymphocyte reactions came in pairs, receiving siplizumab at around 1 ug/mL or receiving no drug.

Coculturing of the mixed lymphocyte reaction cells was performed at 37°C for more than five days. Germline CDR1 reads MGHRA; CDR2 reads YSYEKL. CDR3 length equals 15 residues. The J segment lost 9 bases and the V segment lost 1 base, leaving 4 bases of the junction unmatched. Whole-study findings and limits: Phenotypic classification as naive or memory proved unattainable for roughly 80-97% of proliferating CD4+ or CD8+ clones. Naive T cells appeared more diverse than memory cells and seemed to be major alloresponse contributors.

Using immunoSEQ multiplex PCR, the repertoire was profiled, and TCRdb retains in-frame clones only, with some absent. The table has over 10,000 clones, approximately 39% seen once. In regard to this clone: As yet, its antigen is unknown.

The rearrangement joins TRBV4-1 to TRBJ1-6, with 9 bases aligning to TRBD1. The sample taken for sequencing was CFSE-low (dividing) CD8+ T cells sorted from an allogeneic mixed lymphocyte reaction. The receptor's source is a human donor in good health; the cells came from an allogeneic mixed lymphocyte reaction. Here the CDR3 DNA reads TGCGCCAGCAGCCAAGTAACAGGGGGCACTTCACCCCTCCACTTT. Its translation: CASSQVTGGTSPLHF.